Sequencing of this TCR beta chain was carried out in a study of molecular identifiers for immune sequencing clone quantification. As for the study in general: Four of five RNA aliquots from approximately 20,000 or 98,000 naive CD8 T cells were sequenced.

Study-wide results and limits: Over 97% of CMV-specific effector molecules, but under 1% of naive ones, were in clones above 20 copies.

Germline trimming cut 4 bases from V and 3 bases from J; bases unmatched to any gene: 10. Germline loops: CDR1 SGDLS, CDR2 YYNGEE. This CDR3 contains 15 residues. MiXCR, run by TCRdb on the PCR reads, gives a single entry per CDR3 protein. In the table there are nearly 650,000 distinct CDR3 sequences, less than 30% of which are singletons. This clonotype turned up a few times. The antigen is undetermined. Between roughly 19,000 and 1,100,000 sorted cells, with 10%, 30% or 50% RNA, yielded naive CD8 libraries. CD8+CD4-CCR7+CD45RA+ sorting gave the naive CD8 T cells. The rearrangement links TRBV9 to TRBJ2-7; the match to TRBD1 covers 7 bases. The source is a human donor in good health. Some libraries in this study had Jurkat cell RNA spiked in. What was sequenced was naive CD8+ T cells from blood, with Jurkat cell RNA spiked in. This sample's subset: FACS-sorted CD8+CD4-CCR7+CD45RA+ naive T cells. CDR3 loop: CASSPHTGVYYEQYF. Here the CDR3 DNA reads TGTGCCAGCAGCCCGCATACAGGGGTATACTACGAGCAGTACTTC.